Shown below are 26 T cell receptor beta chains from a single sample sequenced in a study of T cell responses to AZD1222 COVID-19 vaccine. Using immunoSEQ multiplex PCR, the repertoire was profiled, and TCRdb retains in-frame clones only, with some absent. The repertoire holds roughly 85,000 clones, with around nine tenths as singletons. Sequenced material: peripheral blood, taken 28 days after the second AZD1222 dose. These receptors were obtained from an adult who received the AZD1222 COVID-19 vaccine.

The chain has TRBV10-3 and TRBJ1-2; D remains ambiguous. Germline V lookup: CDR1 ENHRY, CDR2 SYGVKD. Deletions cut 3 bases from V and 4 bases from J, with 12 bases between. The CDR3 is 14 amino acids. The DNA for the CDR3 is TGTGCCATCAGTGATGGTTGGGGTAGCTATGGCTACACCTTC. Its translation is CAISDGWGSYGYTF.

The chain recombines TRBV4-3 with TRBJ2-1; D remains ambiguous. This CDR3 contains 13 residues. The germline V gene encodes CDR1 LGHNA and CDR2 YSLEER. V dropped 0 bases and J dropped 2 bases, with 2 bases sitting between them. Here the CDR3 DNA reads TGCGCCAGCAGCCAAGAACCCTACAATGAGCAGTTCTTC. Amino acids: CASSQEPYNEQFF.

The chain combines TRBV5-4 with TRBJ1-1, with D possibly being TRBD1 (6 bases). V lost 4 bases and J 6 bases, leaving 16 bases between the germline ends. The CDR3 has 14 amino acids. Per germline, CDR1 SGHNT and CDR2 YYREEE (reference sequence). The CDR3 is CASSTNDRTPEAFF. The CDR3 DNA follows: TGTGCCAGCAGCACTAATGACAGGACCCCTGAAGCTTTCTTT.

CDR3 in DNA: TGTGCCAGCAGCCCAGGGGGCAGTGAAAAACTGTTTTTT. Its protein product is CASSPGGSEKLFF. The rearrangement uses TRBV3-1 (or the pseudogene TRBV3-2) and TRBJ1-4, with TRBD1 matching over 8 bases. Losses at the gene ends were 4 bases for V and 7 bases for J; bases not matched to a gene: 2. Per the germline V gene, CDR1 is LGHDT and CDR2 is YNNKEL (reference sequence). CDR3 length equals 13 residues.

The gene calls are TRBV6-5 and TRBJ1-4; a weak D match, TRBD1 (5 bases). V lost 5 bases, J lost 5 bases, and 12 bases lay in between. The germline V gene encodes CDR1 MNHEY and CDR2 SVGAGI. This CDR3 comprises 14 residues. The CDR3 bases are TGTGCCAGCAGTCTCCGGGACGGGAATGAAAAACTGTTTTTT. Translated: CASSLRDGNEKLFF.

The chain carries TRBV9 and TRBJ1-1; a weak D match, TRBD1 (6 bases). Germline V gene lookup returns CDR1 SGDLS and CDR2 YYNGEE. This CDR3 comprises 13 residues. Trimming cost V 2 bases and J 8 bases, with 13 bases left between them. The CDR3 bases are TGTGCCAGCAGCGTGGGGGCAGGGGACGAAGCTTTCTTT. Its translation is CASSVGAGDEAFF.

The V and J genes are TRBV19 and TRBJ1-4, with D uncertain. V gave up 6 bases and J gave up 7 bases, with 18 bases separating them. The CDR3 sequence is 15 residues long. The germline gives CDR1 LNHDA, CDR2 SQIVND (reference sequence). The CDR3 DNA reads as TGTGCCAGTAGATTAGGCGTGCGGGTTGGTGAAAAACTGTTTTTT. Amino acid sequence: CASRLGVRVGEKLFF.

The CDR3 is CASSAGNNSPLHF. The CDR3 bases are TGTGCCAGCAGCGCCGGGAATAATTCACCCCTCCACTTT. The rearrangement joins TRBV9 to TRBJ1-6; no firm D call. Germline-derived CDR1 and CDR2 are SGDLS and YYNGEE. Trimming removed 3 bases at V and 5 bases at J, with 6 bases between. The CDR3 is made up of 13 amino acids.

The CDR3 coding sequence is TGCGCCAGCAGCTTGGCGCCGGATTCACCCTTGGGGCAGCCCCAGCATTTT. Translating it yields CASSLAPDSPLGQPQHF. The rearrangement joins TRBV5-1 to TRBJ1-5; D remains unclear. V dropped 0 bases and J dropped 7 bases, with 20 bases sitting between them. The CDR3 extends over 17 amino acids. Per germline, CDR1 SGHRS and CDR2 YFSETQ.

The gene calls are TRBV7-2 and TRBJ2-5, with D unresolved. Germline CDR1 and CDR2: SGHTA and FQGNSA. The CDR3 runs 16 residues. The V end was cut by 3 bases, the J end by 1 base, with 15 bases between. The CDR3 DNA reads TGTGCCAGCAGCTTCGAGCCCCGCGGCGGCCAAGAGACCCAGTACTTC. Translation gives CASSFEPRGGQETQYF.

V and J are TRBV12-3 or TRBV12-4 and TRBJ2-3, with D perhaps TRBD2 (5 bases). The CDR3 totals 12 residues. Trimming pared 3 bases from V and 6 bases from J, leaving 7 bases between. CDR3 in amino acids: CASSLLADTQYF. The CDR3 DNA reads as TGTGCCAGCAGTTTGTTAGCGGATACGCAGTATTTT.

J is TRBJ1-6 and V is TRBV5-6; the D gene is possibly TRBD1 (5 bases). Between the trimmed V and J ends, which lost 2 bases and 12 bases, there was a span of 9 bases. This CDR3 is 12 amino acids long. Germline V gene lookup returns CDR1 SGHDT and CDR2 YYEEEE. This CDR3 is CASSLRGGPLHF. The CDR3 nucleotides are TGTGCCAGCAGCTTAAGGGGCGGACCCCTCCACTTT.

The chain combines TRBV25-1 with TRBJ1-2, with D possibly TRBD1 on 6 matching bases. Germline CDR1 reads MGHDK; CDR2 reads SYGVNS. V lost 1 base and J lost 7, with 22 bases in between. The CDR3 has 17 residues. The CDR3 DNA reads TGTGCCAGCAGTGAATTCACGGTAGGACAGACACGTCTTGGCTACACCTTC. This translates into CASSEFTVGQTRLGYTF.

The V and J genes are TRBV7-9 and TRBJ2-3; perhaps TRBD2 as D (5 bases). This CDR3 is 19 amino acids long. CDR1 is SEHNR and CDR2 is FQNEAQ in the germline V gene (reference sequence). Trimming removed 5 bases at V and 3 bases at J, with 27 bases between. Here the CDR3 reads CASSPPPRRSGFRTDTQYF. As DNA, the CDR3 is TGTGCCAGCAGCCCCCCCCCTCGGAGGTCGGGTTTTCGGACAGATACGCAGTATTTT.

CDR3 bases: TGTGCCAGCAGAAAACAGATTGCAGGGGATTCACCCCTCCACTTT. Translating gives CASRKQIAGDSPLHF. The chain links TRBV25-1 to TRBJ1-6; a weak D match, TRBD1 (6 bases). The CDR3 spans 15 residues. Germline CDR1 MGHDK, CDR2 SYGVNS. V was cut by 6 bases and J by 8 bases, with 17 bases left in between.

This clone appeared once. The chain links TRBV18 to TRBJ1-2; possible D gene TRBD1, 6 bases. The CDR3 is 15 residues long. V lost 3 bases, J lost 2 bases, and 13 bases lay in between. Germline V gene sequence: CDR1 KGHSH, CDR2 LQKENI. CDR3 DNA: TGTGCCAGCTCACCCTTGGACAGTTCCAACTATGGCTACACCTTC. It translates to CASSPLDSSNYGYTF.

This chain links TRBV6-7 with TRBJ2-2; TRBD1 aligns across 8 bases. TRBV6-7 is an open reading frame, and its role is uncertain. The CDR3 consists of 21 residues. V lost 2 bases and J lost 0; bases outside the gene matches: 17. Here the CDR3 DNA reads TGTGCCAGCAGTTACGCGAGGAGAGGAGACCACAGGGGGACGAACACCGGGGAGCTGTTTTTT. As protein: CASSYARRGDHRGTNTGELFF.

This clone showed up just once. This rearrangement joins TRBV11-3 to TRBJ1-1; D gene uncertain. The germline V and J ends were trimmed by 2 bases and 4 bases, with 11 bases remaining between them. In germline, CDR1 is SGHNT, CDR2 YENEEA. The CDR3 is 14 amino acids. The CDR3 DNA reads as TGTGCCAGCAGCTTAATAGGGCGGGGCACTGAAGCTTTCTTT. This translates into CASSLIGRGTEAFF.

The V and J genes are TRBV6-5 and TRBJ2-2; 13 bases match TRBD2. Trimming took 2 bases from V and 8 from J; bases not matched to a gene: 5. Germline assignment: CDR1 MNHEY and CDR2 SVGAGI. The CDR3 sequence is 16 residues long. CDR3 nucleotide sequence: TGTGCCAGCAGTTACGCCGGGACTAGCGGGACAGGGGAGCTGTTTTTT. Amino acids: CASSYAGTSGTGELFF.

The rearrangement links TRBV20-1 to TRBJ2-5; D is undetermined. Germline CDR1 is DFQATT and CDR2 is SNEGSKA (reference sequence). The CDR3 totals 12 residues. V gave up 3 bases and J gave up 1 base, with 6 bases separating them. In nucleotides, the CDR3 is TGCAGTGCTAGTTTTTTCCAAGAGACCCAGTACTTC. Encoded protein: CSASFFQETQYF.

The chain carries TRBV27 and TRBJ2-7; D is ambiguous. Per the germline V gene, CDR1 is MNHEY and CDR2 is SMNVEV (reference sequence). The CDR3 sequence is 13 residues long. Trimming removed 3 bases from V and 4 bases from J, with 10 bases in between. The DNA of the CDR3 is TGTGCCAGCAGTTTGGGCGGCTCATACGAGCAGTACTTC. It translates to CASSLGGSYEQYF.

The genes are TRBV9 and TRBJ1-1; D call uncertain. This CDR3 comprises 14 residues. Germline V lookup: CDR1 SGDLS, CDR2 YYNGEE. The germline V and J ends were trimmed by 3 bases and 3 bases, with 12 bases remaining between them. CDR3 in amino acids: CASSEESEDTEAFF. CDR3 nucleotide sequence: TGTGCCAGCAGCGAGGAGTCCGAGGACACTGAAGCTTTCTTT.

About this clone itself: Other nucleotide sequences from this sample produce the same CDR3. This chain uses TRBV7-2 with TRBJ1-1; no definite D call. V lost 2 bases and J 5 bases, leaving 3 bases between the germline ends. CDR1 and CDR2 from the germline V gene are SGHTA and FQGNSA. This CDR3 region has 11 residues. DNA for the CDR3: TGTGCCAGCAGCTTAAATACTGAAGCTTTCTTT. It specifies CASSLNTEAFF.

V gene TRBV6-5 combines with J gene TRBJ2-7; 8 positions agree with TRBD1. Unmatched junction bases numbered 7, after V lost 2 bases and J lost 4 bases. The CDR3 is 15 amino acids. Per the germline V gene, CDR1 is MNHEY and CDR2 is SVGAGI. CDR3 bases: TGTGCCAGCAGTTACGGGGGACAGGTGTGGTACGAGCAGTACTTC. As protein: CASSYGGQVWYEQYF.

The chain employs TRBV12-3 or TRBV12-4 and TRBJ1-6; D call uncertain. V was pared by 8 bases and J by 6 bases, with 11 bases between. This CDR3 region has 13 residues. As DNA, the CDR3 is TGTGCCAGCCGGACCTCCGGTAATTCACCCCTCCACTTT. It codes for CASRTSGNSPLHF.

CDR3 coding DNA: TGTGCCAGCAGCGTATTGGATTTGGGAAACACCGGGGAGCTGTTTTTT. Protein: CASSVLDLGNTGELFF. The chain links TRBV9 to TRBJ2-2; no clear D gene. This CDR3 is 16 amino acids long. Germline CDR1 reads SGDLS; CDR2 reads YYNGEE. V was shortened by 1 base and J by 2 bases, with 12 bases between the two germline ends.